The 25 T cell receptor beta chains presented below share a single source sample, sequenced in a study of T cell responses to AZD1222 COVID-19 vaccine. Produced via immunoSEQ multiplex PCR; TCRdb's table is partial and in-frame only. The sample holds under 200,000 clones, 88% seen once. The specimen was peripheral blood, collected 28 days after the second AZD1222 dose. These receptors were obtained from an adult who received the AZD1222 COVID-19 vaccine.

The V and J genes are TRBV6-5 and TRBJ1-1, with 7 bases identical to TRBD1. This CDR3 has 14 amino acids. Trimming cost V 5 bases and J 1 base; bases outside gene matches: 4. The germline V gene encodes CDR1 MNHEY and CDR2 SVGAGI. The CDR3 reads CASSPPGGNTEAFF. Here the CDR3 DNA reads TGTGCCAGCAGTCCCCCAGGGGGGAACACTGAAGCTTTCTTT.

The chain recombines TRBV30 with TRBJ1-5; 7 bases are shared with TRBD1. Trimming removed 0 bases from V and 6 bases from J; junction bases left unmatched: 5. CDR1 is GTSNPN and CDR2 is SVGIG in the germline V gene (reference sequence). The CDR3 extends over 14 amino acids. Here the CDR3 reads CAWSVTGVPQPQHF. In nucleotides, the CDR3 is TGTGCCTGGAGTGTTACAGGGGTTCCTCAGCCCCAGCATTTT.

The chain recombines TRBV9 with TRBJ2-7; D is undetermined. The length of the CDR3 is 14 residues. Trimming left V 0 bases short and J 3 bases short, with 10 bases between. The germline gives CDR1 SGDLS, CDR2 YYNGEE. CDR3 protein: CASSVDGASYEQYF. The CDR3 DNA is TGTGCCAGCAGCGTAGACGGAGCGAGCTACGAGCAGTACTTC.

The gene calls are TRBV5-4 and TRBJ2-7; 10 bases line up with TRBD1. The ends lost 2 bases at V and 2 bases at J; junction bases unmatched: 10. Germline loops: CDR1 SGHNT, CDR2 YYREEE (reference sequence). The CDR3 extends over 17 amino acids. The CDR3, as DNA: TGTGCCAGCAGCTTCCTCCCCGGGACAGGGGTACCCTACGAGCAGTACTTC. As protein: CASSFLPGTGVPYEQYF.

V usage is TRBV5-1 and J usage is TRBJ1-5; D unresolved. The CDR3 length is 14 residues. The V gene's germline CDR1 is SGHRS and CDR2 YFSETQ. Trimming shortened V by 0 bases and J by 1 base, and 5 bases separated the two germline ends. The CDR3 region has the DNA TGCGCCAGCAGCTTGGGTGGGAGCAATCAGCCCCAGCATTTT. Translating it yields CASSLGGSNQPQHF. Full variable domain (rest looked up from reference TRBV5-1 and TRBJ1-5): KAGVTQTPRYLIKTRGQQVTLSCSPISGHRSVSWYQQTPGQGLQFLFEYFSETQRNKGNFPGRFSGRQFSNSRSEMNVSTLELGDSALYLCASSLGGSNQPQHFGDGTRLSIL.

The chain uses TRBV3-1 (or the pseudogene TRBV3-2) and TRBJ1-2; the match to TRBD1 covers 8 bases. The germline V gene encodes CDR1 LGHDT and CDR2 YNNKEL (reference sequence). The CDR3 is 14 amino acids. J gave up 8 bases and V 4 bases, and 9 bases lay outside the gene matches. The CDR3 loop is CASSPSDRGGGYTF. The DNA of the CDR3 is TGTGCCAGCAGCCCTTCCGACAGGGGCGGGGGCTACACCTTC.

The V gene is TRBV15, the J gene TRBJ1-2; D might be TRBD1 (5 bases). This CDR3 is built from 14 residues. Germline V gene lookup returns CDR1 LNHNV and CDR2 YYDKDF (reference sequence). Trimming shortened V by 5 bases and J by 7 bases, and 17 bases separated the two germline ends. The CDR3 DNA sequence: TGTGCCACCAGCTCGCAGGGTAGACTCTCTGGCTACACCTTC. Translation: CATSSQGRLSGYTF. Drawing the rest from reference TRBV15 and TRBJ1-2, the complete variable domain is DAMVIQNPRYQVTQFGKPVTLSCSQTLNHNVMYWYQQKSSQAPKLLFHYYDKDFNNEADTPDNFQSRRPNTSFCFLDIRSPGLGDTAMYLCATSSQGRLSGYTFGSGTRLTVV.

This clone showed up just a few times. The CDR3 protein is CASSYSGGSGANVLTF. The CDR3 DNA is TGTGCCAGCAGTTACTCAGGGGGCTCTGGGGCCAACGTCCTGACTTTC. The rearrangement uses TRBV6-2 or TRBV6-3 and TRBJ2-6, with a possible D match to TRBD1 (6 bases). This CDR3 region has 16 residues. Trimming pared 0 bases from V and 0 bases from J, leaving 6 bases between. Germline lookup yields CDR1 MNHEY and CDR2 SVGEGT.

The chain employs TRBV6-2 or TRBV6-3 and TRBJ2-3; D may correspond to TRBD1 or TRBD2 (7 bases each). CDR3 size: 14 residues. Trimming pared 6 bases from V and 5 bases from J, leaving 15 bases between. The germline V gene encodes CDR1 MNHEY and CDR2 SVGEGT. The chain's CDR3 is CASSRQGGRDTQYF. In DNA form, the CDR3 reads TGTGCCAGCAGCAGACAGGGAGGGAGAGATACGCAGTATTTT.

In this sample, this clone turned up a few times. The chain recombines TRBV27 with TRBJ1-1, with TRBD1 identical over 8 bases. V shed 1 base and J 4 bases; nucleotides not matched to a gene: 2. The CDR3 contains 14 residues. Germline V gene sequence: CDR1 MNHEY, CDR2 SMNVEV (reference sequence). CDR3: CASSLWTGTTEAFF. Here the CDR3 DNA reads TGTGCCAGCAGTTTATGGACAGGGACCACTGAAGCTTTCTTT.

The chain couples TRBV7-9 to TRBJ1-6; no reliable D call. CDR3 length: 13 residues. V lost 6 bases, J lost 6 bases, and 9 bases lay in between. Germline CDR1 reads SEHNR; CDR2 reads FQNEAQ (reference sequence). This CDR3 is CASRPFSNSPLHF. The CDR3 bases are TGTGCCAGCAGACCTTTCTCTAATTCACCCCTCCACTTT.

The V gene is TRBV19, the J gene TRBJ1-5, with D possibly being TRBD1 (5 bases). The length of the CDR3 is 16 residues. The ends were cut back, 1 base at V and 0 bases at J, with 10 bases in the middle. Per the germline V gene, CDR1 is LNHDA and CDR2 is SQIVND (reference sequence). The CDR3 region has the DNA TGTGCCAGTAGTATAGTAGGCAGGGATAGCAATCAGCCCCAGCATTTT. Translation: CASSIVGRDSNQPQHF. The full variable domain, rest sourced from reference TRBV19 and TRBJ1-5, is DGGITQSPKYLFRKEGQNVTLSCEQNLNHDAMYWYRQDPGQGLRLIYYSQIVNDFQKGDIAEGYSVSREKKESFPLTVTSAQKNPTAFYLCASSIVGRDSNQPQHFGDGTRLSIL.

This chain joins TRBV6-5 and TRBJ1-2, with D perhaps matching TRBD1 (6 bases). Deletions cut 5 bases from V and 2 bases from J, with 9 bases between. There are 13 residues in the CDR3. CDR1 is MNHEY and CDR2 is SVGAGI in the germline V gene. The CDR3 DNA reads as TGTGCCAGCAGTCCCGGGACAAACTATGGCTACACCTTC. Translated, it gives CASSPGTNYGYTF.

CDR3 sequence: CASSQEDSYEQYF. The DNA for the CDR3 is TGTGCCAGCAGCCAAGAGGACAGCTACGAGCAGTACTTC. The V and J genes are TRBV3-1 (or the pseudogene TRBV3-2) and TRBJ2-7, with D possibly being TRBD1 (6 bases). Per germline, CDR1 LGHDT and CDR2 YNNKEL (reference sequence). This CDR3 has 13 residues. The V gene lost 0 bases and the J gene lost 3 bases, with 6 bases spanning the gap.

This chain connects TRBV28 to TRBJ1-2; TRBD1 is a possible D gene (6 bases). Per the germline V gene, CDR1 is MDHEN and CDR2 is SYDVKM. This CDR3 region has 16 residues. Trimming cost V 1 base and J 5 bases, with 17 bases left between them. CDR3 sequence reads: CASSLYGEGRGYGYTF. DNA of the CDR3: TGTGCCAGCAGTTTATACGGTGAAGGAAGGGGGTATGGCTACACCTTC.

The chain has TRBV6-5 and TRBJ1-5, with 7 bases that match TRBD1. CDR1 MNHEY and CDR2 SVGAGI come from the germline V gene. Trimming at V came to 6 bases and at J to 11 bases, leaving 10 bases not matched to a gene. This CDR3 is 13 amino acids long. The CDR3 sequence: CASRDRSLGAQHF. Written as DNA, the CDR3 is TGTGCCAGCAGGGACAGGAGCCTTGGAGCCCAGCATTTT.

This clone was found once. The chain is built from TRBV4-1 and TRBJ2-2, with a weak D call TRBD2 (6 bases). V lost 3 bases, J lost 8 bases, and 13 bases lay in between. The length of the CDR3 is 14 residues. The V gene's germline CDR1 is MGHRA and CDR2 YSYEKL. CDR3 coding DNA: TGCGCCAGCAGCCACCGGACGGCGGGGGGGGAGCTGTTTTTT. Translation: CASSHRTAGGELFF.

Here the CDR3 DNA reads TGTGCCAGCAGGGATGGCGCCAGCCCAGGCGCTGAGCAGTTCTTC. This encodes CASRDGASPGAEQFF. The chain couples TRBV7-8 to TRBJ2-1; unclear D gene. Per germline, CDR1 SGHVS and CDR2 FQNEAQ. The CDR3 spans 15 residues. The germline V and J ends were trimmed by 6 bases and 9 bases, with 21 bases remaining between them.

This clone was picked up one time. V usage is TRBV12-3 or TRBV12-4 and J usage is TRBJ1-2, with 8 bases that match TRBD1. The CDR3 runs 13 residues. The V gene end was trimmed by 5 bases and the J gene end by 8 bases; junction bases not matched to a gene: 7. CDR3: CASSRTGRNGYTF. As DNA, the CDR3 is TGTGCCAGCAGTCGGACAGGGCGTAACGGCTACACCTTC.

This chain uses TRBV7-9 with TRBJ1-3, with TRBD1 as a possible D gene (5 bases). The CDR3 is 16 residues long. Looked up from germline, CDR1 is SEHNR and CDR2 is FQNEAQ (reference sequence). V lost 0 bases to trimming and J lost 0 bases, with 9 bases between them. CDR3 loop: CASSLAGASSGNTIYF. The CDR3 DNA follows: TGTGCCAGCAGCTTAGCAGGGGCATCCTCTGGAAACACCATATATTTT.

The genes are TRBV24-1 and TRBJ2-2; D not resolved. The CDR3 spans 13 residues. CDR1 is KGHDR, CDR2 SFDVKD, per germline. Trimming removed 7 bases from V and 7 bases from J, with 12 bases in between. CDR3 sequence (DNA): TGTGCCACCAGAGACGCCAAGGTCGGGGAGCTGTTTTTT. This encodes CATRDAKVGELFF.

This chain connects TRBV3-1 (or the pseudogene TRBV3-2) to TRBJ1-2; D is ambiguous. The CDR3 extends over 13 amino acids. CDR1 and CDR2 (germline): LGHDT, YNNKEL (reference sequence). Trimming removed 1 base at V and 9 bases at J, with 12 bases between. The CDR3 DNA is TGTGCCAGCAGCCAAGCAGGTAGCGATAGCTACACCTTC. As protein: CASSQAGSDSYTF.

V usage is TRBV25-1 and J usage is TRBJ1-4; no reliable D call. The CDR3 has 13 amino acids. Per the germline V gene, CDR1 is MGHDK and CDR2 is SYGVNS. Trimming removed 1 base at V and 8 bases at J, with 8 bases between. The CDR3 region has the DNA TGTGCCAGCAGTGAATTAGGAGGAGAAAAACTGTTTTTT. Amino acids: CASSELGGEKLFF.

This clone was seen once. The V and J genes are TRBV28 and TRBJ2-3; 10 bases align to TRBD1. The V and J ends lost 6 bases and 10 bases, in that order; junction bases with no gene match: 13. The germline V gene has CDR1 MDHEN and CDR2 SYDVKM. The CDR3 totals 15 residues. In nucleotides, the CDR3 is TGTGCCAGCAGCAAGGGGACAGGGGCTTCGGTAGCGCAGTATTTT. Protein: CASSKGTGASVAQYF. The full variable domain, rest sourced from reference TRBV28 and TRBJ2-3, is DVKVTQSSRYLVKRTGEKVFLECVQDMDHENMFWYRQDPGLGLRLIYFSYDVKMKEKGDIPEGYSVSREKKERFSLILESASTNQTSMYLCASSKGTGASVAQYFGPGTRLTVL.

This rearrangement joins TRBV6-4 to TRBJ2-3; a possible D gene is TRBD2 (5 bases). Germline assignment: CDR1 MRHNA and CDR2 SNTAGT. The length of the CDR3 is 15 residues. The V end lost 3 bases, the J end lost 4 bases, and 14 bases lay between the germline ends. The CDR3 nucleotides read TGTGCCAGCAGTGAGACCCACGCCGGGGCAGATACGCAGTATTTT. Protein: CASSETHAGADTQYF.